This T cell receptor (beta chain) is from a study of T cell responses to AZD1222 COVID-19 vaccine (dated by TCRdb to the early 2020s). Background on the whole study: AZD1222 recipients whose second dose came at about 4 weeks and those whose second dose came at about 12 weeks were combined into one group, since spike-specific TCR depth and breadth did not differ between the two schedules. A total of around 240 trial participants underwent TCR sequencing, of whom 200 to 220 received two doses of AZD1222 and around 25 received two doses of the MenACWY control vaccine. Trial participants were enrolled by age into subgroups of 18-55, 56-69 and 70-plus years, and around 150, 28 and 57 TCR-sequenced participants, respectively, were included in these subgroups.

Points on this clone: No cognate antigen has been identified for it. No base-level quality is on record; no much larger clone is a single base apart.

Explained via the paper, the time point label denotes: baseline before first vaccination. Samples from vaccinated people were obtained from the UK trials COV001 and COV002, which included a single-blind randomized controlled phase 2/3 trial of AZD1222 (ChAdOx1 nCoV-19) in healthy adults. For TCRbeta chain sequencing, PBMC samples from trial participants were taken at day 0 and at day 28 after the second dose. V is cut by 1 base and J by 2 bases, and the space between the germline ends is 12 bases. CDR1 and CDR2 are drawn from the germline V gene: SGHTA, FQGNSA. The CDR3 runs 16 residues from the cysteine to the phenylalanine. Only CDR3 DNA is held: 48 bases, read in frame from base 1. The CDR3 regions of human TCRbeta chains were analyzed by immunosequencing. Processing in the source paper ran as follows. Repertoire TCRs were checked for matches against a reference library of SARS-CoV-2-specific TCRs that had been generated using the MIRA antigen-specificity platform. Breadth was defined as the fraction of unique TCRs that were SARS-CoV-2-associated. Depth was defined as the fraction of total T cells that were SARS-CoV-2-associated. Using the MIRA data, every spike-specific TCR was mapped to the spike region that the TCR reacted to and assigned to either a CD4 or a CD8 class. Log10-transformed breadth and depth values were compared by one-way ANOVA with Sidak's multiple comparisons tests. TCRdb retrieved this table from immuneACCESS and kept in-frame rearrangements only. Not all clones are present; in checked studies, unresolved V genes account for under half, and no reason is known for the remainder. V, J and clone size are taken as reported in that table, and D and trimming were inferred from the DNA itself. Within this sample are 170,000 or so clones, with just over 90% of them counted one time only. The ten largest clones capture about 1.6% of the sample.

Overall study outcomes, separate from this receptor: Conclusions about previously exposed vaccinees were limited because only six or seven AZD1222 recipients were SARS-CoV-2 seropositive at baseline. No day 14 peak-response samples were available, so repertoires were characterized only after the peak T cell response. Reportedly, close to half of the unique spike-specific TCRs recognized epitopes lying outside the regions that are mutated in the B.1.351 and B.1.1.7 variants. The whole spike protein was spanned by vaccine-associated CD4 TCRs, and dominant responses were seen in regions 160-218 and 743-854. In the small 56-69-year group, the increase in depth fell short of significance, most likely because of low power. Most participants were white British and females outnumbered males, and the authors suggested that clonal diversity may have been underestimated. A significant rise in spike-specific TCR breadth and depth was observed after two AZD1222 doses relative to day 0 and relative to MenACWY recipients.

The receptor chain draws on TRBV7-2 and TRBJ1-3; a tentative D match to TRBD1 spans 5 bases. The TCR sequence derives from an adult in good health. This specimen was peripheral blood, taken on day 0 of AZD1222 vaccination. The nucleotides read TGTGCCAGCAGCTTAGAGGTGGCGGGACCTGGAAACACCATATATTTT. Its protein reads: CASSLEVAGPGNTIYF.